This T cell receptor (beta chain) stems from a study of memory CD4+ T cells and cytomegalovirus serostatus. Study-level points and caveats: CMV serostatus prediction reached median AUC approximately 0.96, or 0.89 with US-trained model. Suggested: most of the CMV-linked TCR signature lies in CD4+ memory cells.

The authors' processing: Out-of-frame sequences were removed, leaving roughly 2,200,000 distinct TCRbeta sequences. Using immunoSEQ multiplex PCR, the repertoire was profiled, and TCRdb retains in-frame clones only, with some absent. The DNA gave D and trimming, while V, J and clone size come from that table. The sample consists of around 76,000 clones, about 78% of them appearing once. Single viable CD3+CD4+CD8-CD45RO+ cells were sorted as the memory CD4+ T cells. Comments on this clone: No antigen is known for it.

Germline-derived CDR1 and CDR2 are SGHNT and YYREEE (reference sequence). The CDR3 runs to 15 residues. Trimming pared 3 bases from V and 5 bases from J, leaving 15 bases between. This chain joins TRBV5-4 and TRBJ1-3, with a tentative D call TRBD1 (5 bases). Sequencing input: memory CD4+ T cells from blood. The source is an adult in good health and CMV-seropositive. This CDR3 is CASSSAAGARNTIYF. The CDR3 DNA follows: TGTGCCAGCAGCTCTGCTGCCGGGGCCCGAAACACCATATATTTT.